The clone carrying this T cell receptor beta chain appeared once. The antigen is undetermined. The assay was immunoSEQ multiplex PCR, and TCRdb's table has in-frame clones only and misses some. The data hold more than 150,000 clones, with around 90% observed a single time. CDR1 is MNHEY and CDR2 is SMNVEV in the germline V gene (reference sequence). The CDR3 runs 15 residues. Trimming took 4 bases from V and 3 from J, leaving 13 bases between them. The data originate from a study of T cell responses to AZD1222 COVID-19 vaccine. Study information: Pooling covered second doses at about 4 or about 12 weeks.

Study outcomes and limitations: Close to half of all spike-specific TCRs reportedly target regions of the variants that are unmutated. Baseline seropositivity occurred in only a handful of AZD1222 recipients.

The receptor was isolated from an adult in good health. This rearrangement joins TRBV27 to TRBJ1-5; no clear D. This sample comprised peripheral blood, obtained on day 0 of AZD1222 vaccination. CDR3 DNA: TGTGCCAGCAGTTCATGGGTAGGGTCCAATCAGCCCCAGCATTTT. Translated, it gives CASSSWVGSNQPQHF.